This T cell receptor (beta chain) was sequenced during a study of graft-versus-host responses after intestinal transplantation. Study background: Transplantation in recipients was multivisceral, liver-intestinal, or isolated intestinal. Uniformly, recipients were administered anti-thymocyte globulin induction with subsequent tacrolimus and steroids for roughly three years. Overall study results and limits: GvH clones appeared in recipient marrow, some first in ileum or blood. Early after transplant, HvG clones declined as circulating GvH clones peaked.

Libraries were prepared by immunoSEQ multiplex PCR; TCRdb keeps only in-frame clonotypes and omits some of them. The table has tens of thousands of clones, 91% seen once; the top ten hold approximately 0.096%. Trimming at V came to 6 bases and at J to 2 bases, leaving 3 bases not matched to a gene. Per germline, CDR1 SQVTM and CDR2 ANQGSEA. There are 14 residues in the CDR3. Concerning this clone itself: Its target is unknown.

Sample: unstimulated CD4+ T cells sorted from spleen or lymph node cells, taken before intestinal transplant. V gene TRBV29-1 combines with J gene TRBJ2-7; 14 positions match TRBD2. The receptor was isolated from a human donor who received an intestinal transplant. DNA for the CDR3: TGCAGCGTGCAGACTAGCGGGGGGGCCTACGAGCAGTACTTC. Protein product: CSVQTSGGAYEQYF.